This T cell receptor (beta chain) stems from a study of blood T cell repertoires in COVID-19. Study background: In each case, the material was cDNA or gDNA derived from T cells, B-cell-depleted T cells, or PBMCs.

The CDR3 sequence is 15 residues long. With 0 bases clipped from V and 4 bases from J, the junction kept 1 base outside the gene matches. The germline CDR1 and CDR2 sequences are SGHNT and YYREEE (reference sequence). Authors' analysis steps: Cell counts per sample came from amplifying reference gene primers. The repertoire was sequenced with immunoSEQ multiplex PCR; TCRdb's copy has only in-frame clones and lacks some. Clonal size and the V and J genes are those of that table, whereas D and trimming came from the DNA. The repertoire holds some 270,000 clones, with around nine tenths as singletons. The chain links TRBV5-4 to TRBJ1-6; 7 bases agree with TRBD1. The TCR was taken from a man aged 35-49 years with active or convalescent COVID-19. The specimen sequenced was peripheral blood. The CDR3 nucleotides are TGTGCCAGCAGCTTGGGGGGACAGTATAATTCACCCCTCCACTTT. The encoded protein is CASSLGGQYNSPLHF.